Presented here are 19 T cell receptor beta chains from one specimen sequenced in a study of early T cells in non-severe SARS-CoV-2 infection. TCRdb ran MiXCR on the 5' RACE reads and lists one entry per CDR3 protein. The data show 15,000 to 20,000 distinct CDR3 sequences, roughly 5.1% seen once. The sample consisted of whole blood. The source of these receptors is an adult who was a healthcare worker with PCR-confirmed SARS-CoV-2 infection or an uninfected control (not recorded which).

Of note for this clonotype: As the CDR3 is not closed by the conserved phenylalanine or tryptophan, this likely results from a read error. Because the CDR3's place on the DNA is in doubt, the DNA is left out and the CDR3 is given as listed by TCRdb. The V gene is TRBV4-3, the J gene TRBJ1-1; the D call in the table, TRBD1, was not verified against the DNA. The CDR3 is made up of 11 amino acids, end residues included. Germline V gives CDR1 LGHNA, CDR2 YSLEER. The CDR3 loop reads CASSQRAGRGR.

This clonotype was counted ten times or more. The chain links TRBV29-1 to TRBJ1-1; D gene ambiguous. V was clipped by 6 bases and J by 8 bases, with 10 bases between them. The CDR3 runs 10 residues. Germline V gives CDR1 SQVTM, CDR2 ANQGSEA. The CDR3 DNA is TGCAGCGTAAGACACCTAGAAGCTTTCTTT. It encodes CSVRHLEAFF.

By sample fraction, this clonotype is medium-sized. The chain combines TRBV12-3 or TRBV12-4 with TRBJ1-2; 9 nucleotides match TRBD1. V lost 3 bases to trimming and J lost 8 bases; unmatched junction nucleotides: 10. This CDR3 region has 15 residues. This chain's CDR3 is CASSLGTDRGAGYTF. The CDR3 DNA reads as TGTGCCAGCAGTTTGGGGACCGACAGGGGGGCGGGCTACACCTTC.

This clonotype was observed many times. The chain employs TRBV30 and TRBJ2-1, with 8 bases fitting TRBD2. The CDR3 totals 15 residues. Losses at the gene ends were 2 bases for V and 7 bases for J; bases not matched to a gene: 10. CDR1 and CDR2 from the germline V gene are GTSNPN and SVGIG (reference sequence). This chain's CDR3 is CAWSLTRGTSNEQFF. In DNA, the CDR3 is TGTGCCTGGAGTCTAACGCGAGGGACTAGTAATGAGCAGTTCTTC.

This clonotype was seen repeatedly, ten times or more. The gene calls are TRBV7-2 and TRBJ1-2; tentatively, D is TRBD1 (6 bases). The V end was cut by 11 bases, the J end by 3 bases, with 19 bases between. This CDR3 has 14 amino acids. From germline, CDR1 is SGHTA and CDR2 FQGNSA. CDR3 amino acids: CASRGGPSDYGYTF. The CDR3 DNA reads as TGTGCCTCGAGGGGGGGCCCCTCAGACTATGGCTACACCTTC.

This clonotype was recorded at least ten times. The chain couples TRBV30 to TRBJ1-1; 10 bases map to TRBD1. CDR3 length: 17 amino acids. The trim removed 6 bases at V and 1 base at J, leaving 14 bases unmatched. CDR1 and CDR2 (germline): GTSNPN, SVGIG (reference sequence). In nucleotides, the CDR3 is TGTGCCTGCCTTCCCGGGACAGGGGTTATCAAGAACACTGAAGCTTTCTTT. Translating gives CACLPGTGVIKNTEAFF.

This clonotype came up many times. V gene TRBV30 combines with J gene TRBJ2-3; possible D gene TRBD2, 6 bases. CDR1 is GTSNPN and CDR2 is SVGIG in the germline V gene (reference sequence). V was shortened by 0 bases and J by 2 bases, with 18 bases between the two germline ends. The CDR3 spans 17 residues. CDR3 loop: CAWSVREPGRPTDTQYF. CDR3 nucleotides: TGTGCCTGGAGTGTACGGGAGCCAGGGCGCCCCACAGATACGCAGTATTTT.

By its share, this clonotype is medium-sized. The chain uses TRBV10-2 and TRBJ2-7; TRBD1 agrees at 7 bases. Trimming at V came to 10 bases and at J to 2 bases, leaving 5 bases not matched to a gene. Germline CDR1 reads WSHSY; CDR2 reads SAAADI. This CDR3 is 12 amino acids long. In DNA form, the CDR3 reads TGCGCCACCCGGGACAGAGCCTACGAGCAGTACTTC. Translation gives CATRDRAYEQYF.

In nucleotides, the CDR3 is TGTGCCATCAGTTCTAAGATGTTGGAAGAGACCCAGTACTTC. Its translation is CAISSKMLEETQYF. The chain couples TRBV10-3 to TRBJ2-5; D gene unclear. CDR1 is ENHRY, CDR2 SYGVKD, per germline. The CDR3 has 14 residues. V dropped 5 bases and J dropped 3 bases, with 13 bases sitting between them.

This clonotype occurred many times. This chain joins TRBV6-2 or TRBV6-3 and TRBJ2-7; D remains ambiguous. Germline-derived CDR1 and CDR2 are MNHEY and SVGEGT. The germline V and J ends were trimmed by 6 bases and 5 bases, with 20 bases remaining between them. This CDR3 is 15 amino acids long. CDR3 protein: CASRPEPKTDHEQYV. For the CDR3, the DNA is TGTGCCAGCAGGCCGGAACCAAAAACCGACCACGAGCAGTACGTC.

The table lists this clonotype with many counts. The chain couples TRBV10-1 to TRBJ1-2; a weak D match, TRBD1 (5 bases). The CDR3 runs to 13 residues. Looked up from germline, CDR1 is WNHNN and CDR2 is SYGVQD (reference sequence). The germline V and J ends were trimmed by 5 bases and 0 bases, with 7 bases remaining between them. The CDR3: CASSRQTNYGYTF. In DNA, the CDR3 is TGCGCCAGCAGTAGACAGACTAACTATGGCTACACCTTC.

This clonotype is labeled as medium-sized. This chain joins TRBV20-1 and TRBJ2-1; TRBD2 might be the D (6 bases). The CDR3 covers 14 residues. The germline gives CDR1 DFQATT, CDR2 SNEGSKA (reference sequence). Trimming left V 3 bases short and J 8 bases short, with 17 bases between. DNA for the CDR3: TGCAGTGCTAGTGGGGGGACCGCTTTAGATGAGCAGTTCTTC. Its protein product is CSASGGTALDEQFF.

The chain has TRBV11-3 and TRBJ1-1; a possible D gene is TRBD1 (5 bases). The germline V and J ends were trimmed by 4 bases and 2 bases, with 14 bases remaining between them. Germline V gene sequence: CDR1 SGHNT, CDR2 YENEEA. The CDR3 is made up of 15 amino acids. CDR3 nucleotides: TGTGCCAGCAGCTCCCCTCCGGGGGGTAACACTGAAGCTTTCTTT. Protein product: CASSSPPGGNTEAFF.

A few counts support this clonotype. V is TRBV10-3 and J is TRBJ2-2, with 9 bases that match TRBD2. Germline V gives CDR1 ENHRY, CDR2 SYGVKD. The CDR3 has 15 residues. V lost 2 bases, J lost 3 bases, and 1 base stayed unmatched. The CDR3 region has the DNA TGTGCCATCAGTGAGACTAGCGGGCACACCGGGGAGCTGTTTTTT. Residues: CAISETSGHTGELFF.

This clonotype is labeled as medium-sized. V is TRBV7-8 and J is TRBJ2-3, with TRBD1 matching over 9 bases. This CDR3 is built from 15 residues. CDR1 and CDR2 from the germline V gene are SGHVS and FQNEAQ. The V and J ends lost 6 bases and 2 bases, in that order; junction bases with no gene match: 6. The CDR3 sequence is CASSPGQGTTDTQYF. The CDR3 bases are TGTGCCAGCAGTCCTGGACAGGGGACCACAGATACGCAGTATTTT.

This clonotype has ten or more counts. This sequence joins TRBV19 and TRBJ2-2, with D possibly TRBD2 on 5 matching bases. Germline CDR1 is LNHDA and CDR2 is SQIVND (reference sequence). The V end lost 3 bases, the J end lost 8 bases, and 10 bases lay between the germline ends. The CDR3 is made up of 13 amino acids. CDR3 residues: CASSISGSGELFF. As DNA, the CDR3 is TGTGCCAGTAGTATCTCGGGATCTGGGGAGCTGTTTTTT.

This clonotype showed up many times. The chain carries TRBV12-3 or TRBV12-4 and TRBJ2-4; 9 nucleotides agree with TRBD1. The CDR3 contains 16 residues. V was clipped by 3 bases and J by 0 bases; unmatched bases: 3. The CDR3 sequence is CASSFYRGLAKNIQYF. CDR3 sequence (DNA): TGTGCCAGCAGTTTCTACAGGGGGCTAGCCAAAAACATTCAGTACTTC.

This clonotype was seen repeatedly, ten times or more. One end of the junction varies from germline; a read error may be responsible. The chain combines TRBV7-9 with TRBJ1-5; 8 nucleotides match TRBD1. This CDR3 has 16 amino acids. CDR1 SEHNR and CDR2 FQNEAQ come from the germline V gene (reference sequence). In nucleotides, the CDR3 is TGTGCCAGCAGCGCGCCGGGACAGGAAGAAGATCAGTCCCAGCATTTT. Translating gives CASSAPGQEEDQSQHF.

This clonotype showed up just a few times. The rearrangement joins TRBV12-3 or TRBV12-4 to TRBJ1-3, with D unresolved. The CDR3 is made up of 11 amino acids. The V and J ends lost 2 bases and 7 bases respectively, with 3 bases between them. CDR3 nucleotide sequence: TGTGCCAGCAGTTTACGGAACACCATATATTTT. It encodes CASSLRNTIYF.